A single T cell receptor beta chain is shown here with its context. Its antigen is not identified. Looked up from germline, CDR1 is MDHEN and CDR2 is SYDVKM. The CDR3 sequence is 16 residues long. V was clipped by 5 bases and J by 1 base; unmatched bases: 10. Sample-barcoded 5' priming and a J-beta primer mix drove a second PCR of about 6 to 12 cycles. Each cDNA molecule carried a tag from a template-switch adaptor that contained 12 random nucleotides. TCRdb ran MiXCR on the 5' RACE reads and lists one entry per CDR3 protein. The repertoire holds 2 million or so distinct CDR3 sequences, with 49% as singletons. These data are taken from a study of blood T cells in healthy people across ages. Broader study findings: Diversity was higher, and naive CD4+ cells more numerous, in long-lived donors than in aged donors. Naive T cell percentage by flow cytometry tracked strongly with beta diversity.

The source is a woman between 40 and 50 years old in good health. The sample comprised blood. The chain uses TRBV28 and TRBJ1-1; 7 bases match TRBD1. The DNA of the CDR3 is TGTGCCAGCAGTCTAAGACAGGGTCCGAGGAACACTGAAGCTTTCTTT. It encodes CASSLRQGPRNTEAFF. The full variable domain, in which reference TRBV28 and TRBJ1-1 provide the parts outside the CDR3, is DVKVTQSSRYLVKRTGEKVFLECVQDMDHENMFWYRQDPGLGLRLIYFSYDVKMKEKGDIPEGYSVSREKKERFSLILESASTNQTSMYLCASSLRQGPRNTEAFFGQGTRLTVV.